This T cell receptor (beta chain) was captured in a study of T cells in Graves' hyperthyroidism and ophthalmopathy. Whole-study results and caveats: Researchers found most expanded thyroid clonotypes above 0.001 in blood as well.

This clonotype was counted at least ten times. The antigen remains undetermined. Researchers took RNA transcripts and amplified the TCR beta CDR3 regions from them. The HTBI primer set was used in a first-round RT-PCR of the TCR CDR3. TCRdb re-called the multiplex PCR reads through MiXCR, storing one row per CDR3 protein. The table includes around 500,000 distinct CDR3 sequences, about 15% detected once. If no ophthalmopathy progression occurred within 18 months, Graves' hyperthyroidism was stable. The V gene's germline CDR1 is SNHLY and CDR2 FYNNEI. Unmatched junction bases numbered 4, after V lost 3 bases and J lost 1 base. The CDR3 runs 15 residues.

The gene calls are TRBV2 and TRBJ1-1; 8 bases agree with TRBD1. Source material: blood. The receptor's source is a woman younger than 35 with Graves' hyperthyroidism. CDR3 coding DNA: TGTGCCAGCAGTGAGCAGGGGGCAGAGAACACTGAAGCTTTCTTT. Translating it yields CASSEQGAENTEAFF.